The present T cell receptor beta chain was sequenced within a study of blood T cell repertoires in COVID-19. The overall study: Sites in the United States, Italy and Spain provided acute and convalescent COVID-19 samples. Sample material is recorded as cDNA or gDNA derived from T cells, B-cell-depleted T cells, or PBMCs.

The CDR3 runs to 17 residues. Germline V gives CDR1 KGHSH, CDR2 LQKENI. The V segment lost 0 bases and the J segment 7 bases; nucleotides outside the gene matches: 11. A few counts support this clone. Authors' processing steps: Counts of nucleated cells, estimated from reference gene primer amplification, were obtained. Sequenced by immunoSEQ multiplex PCR; TCRdb stores in-frame clones only, minus some. V, J and clone size reflect that table, while D and trimming were determined from the DNA. The sample has 120,000 or so clones; just over 70% are singletons. V gene TRBV18 combines with J gene TRBJ2-2; TRBD1 aligns across 7 bases. This TCR was recovered from a human donor with acute or convalescent COVID-19. The donor label of this sample is uncertain. Sample: peripheral blood. The CDR3 nucleotides read TGTGCCAGCTCACCACCAGCTTCGACAGGGCAGTTCGGGGAGCTGTTTTTT. It translates to CASSPPASTGQFGELFF.